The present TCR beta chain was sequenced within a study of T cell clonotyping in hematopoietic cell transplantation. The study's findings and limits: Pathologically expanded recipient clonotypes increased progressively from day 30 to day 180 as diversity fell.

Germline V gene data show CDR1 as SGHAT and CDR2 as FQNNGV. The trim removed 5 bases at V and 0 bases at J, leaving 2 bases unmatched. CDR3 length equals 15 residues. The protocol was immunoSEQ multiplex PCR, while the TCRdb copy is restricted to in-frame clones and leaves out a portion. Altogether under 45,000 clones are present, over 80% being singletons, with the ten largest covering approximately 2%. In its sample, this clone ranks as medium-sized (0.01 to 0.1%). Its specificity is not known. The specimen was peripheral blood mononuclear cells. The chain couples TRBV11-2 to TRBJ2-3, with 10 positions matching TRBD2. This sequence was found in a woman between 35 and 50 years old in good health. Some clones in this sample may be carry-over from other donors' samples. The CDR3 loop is CASSRTSGSTDTQYF. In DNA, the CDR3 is TGTGCCAGCAGCAGGACTAGCGGTAGCACAGATACGCAGTATTTT.